The entry below gives a single T cell receptor beta chain sequence along with its context. Antigen unknown. These data are taken from a study of cytomegalovirus exposure and HLA in healthy donors. Looking at the study overall: From about 179 million T cells, an earlier analysis saw around 120 million unique TCR beta sequences.

PCR primers comprised 60 Vbeta and 13 Jbeta primers. Only in-frame clones appear in the TCRdb table, and some are missing; sequencing was by immunoSEQ multiplex PCR. The data contain 30,000 to 40,000 clones, less than 85% of them singletons. Study findings and constraints: Apparent HLA restriction characterized most CMV-associated TCR beta chains in a later analysis. V- and J-gene trimming in TCR beta was tied to a missense DCLRE1C variant by an analysis performed later.

The trim removed 5 bases at V and 7 bases at J, leaving 6 bases unmatched. Germline CDR1 is MDHEN and CDR2 is SYDVKM. CDR3 size: 14 residues. Though nominally healthy at sampling, donors likely had unrecorded immune exposures. The V call is TRBV28, the J call TRBJ1-5; 9 bases align to TRBD1. This clonotype originated in a woman aged 30 to 39 in good health and CMV-seropositive. The sequenced material came from PBMCs. CDR3 sequence (DNA): TGTGCCAGCAGTCTGACAGGGGGGATCCAGCCCCAGCATTTT. Amino acids: CASSLTGGIQPQHF.